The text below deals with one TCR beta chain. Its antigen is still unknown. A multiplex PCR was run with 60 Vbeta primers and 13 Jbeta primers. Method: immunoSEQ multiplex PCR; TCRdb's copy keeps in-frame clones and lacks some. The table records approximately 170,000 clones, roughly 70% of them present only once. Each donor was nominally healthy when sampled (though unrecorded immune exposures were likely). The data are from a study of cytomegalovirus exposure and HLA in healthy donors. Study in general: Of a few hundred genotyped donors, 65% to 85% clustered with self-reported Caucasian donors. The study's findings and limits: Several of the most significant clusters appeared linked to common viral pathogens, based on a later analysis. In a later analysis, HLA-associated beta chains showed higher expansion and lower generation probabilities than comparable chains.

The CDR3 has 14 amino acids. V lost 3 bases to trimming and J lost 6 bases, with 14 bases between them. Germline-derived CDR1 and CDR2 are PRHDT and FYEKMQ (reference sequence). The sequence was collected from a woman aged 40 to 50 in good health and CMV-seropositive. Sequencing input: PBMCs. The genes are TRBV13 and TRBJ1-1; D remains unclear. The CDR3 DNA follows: TGTGCCAGCAGCTTGCGGTTCGAAGACTCTGAAGCTTTCTTT. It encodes CASSLRFEDSEAFF.